The 30 T cell receptor beta chains in this list originate from one sample, sequenced in a study of cytomegalovirus exposure and HLA in healthy donors (dated by TCRdb to the late 2010s). Libraries were prepared through the immunoSEQ multiplex PCR assay. For the multiplex PCR, a mixture combining 60 forward primers for TCR Vbeta segments and 13 reverse primers for TCR Jbeta segments was used. Held by TCRdb, this immuneACCESS table contains in-frame sequences only and omits some clones. Under half of the omission traces to an unresolved V gene where checked; the cause of the rest is unknown. For this sample there are around 140,000 clones; about three quarters appear just once. Approximately 1.5% of the sample goes to the ten largest clones. The sample taken for sequencing was PBMCs. The receptors here all came from a woman aged 18 to 35 in good health and CMV-seronegative.

V usage is TRBV7-2 and J usage is TRBJ2-3, with 12 bases that match TRBD2. Germline CDR1 is SGHTA and CDR2 is FQGNSA. This CDR3 has 16 residues. V dropped 5 bases and J dropped 1; count of bases not matched to a gene: 4. The CDR3 loop is CASSPSGRGGTDTQYF. The CDR3 DNA reads TGTGCCAGCAGCCCTAGCGGGAGGGGTGGCACAGATACGCAGTATTTT.

A single count supports this clone. The rearrangement joins TRBV18 to TRBJ2-3; TRBD2 might be the D (6 bases). Trimming took 0 bases from V and 0 from J, leaving 16 bases between them. CDR1 and CDR2 (germline): KGHSH, LQKENI. CDR3 length: 18 residues. CDR3 in amino acids: CASSPPRTTVSSTDTQYF. The CDR3 DNA is TGTGCCAGCTCACCACCAAGGACTACCGTATCTAGCACAGATACGCAGTATTTT. Variable domain in full (rest from reference TRBV18 and TRBJ2-3): NAGVMQNPRHLVRRRGQEARLRCSPMKGHSHVYWYRQLPEEGLKFMVYLQKENIIDESGMPKERFSAEFPKEGPSILRIQQVVRGDSAAYFCASSPPRTTVSSTDTQYFGPGTRLTVL.

The gene calls are TRBV6-6 and TRBJ1-1; D is uncertain. The germline gives CDR1 MNHNY, CDR2 SVGAGI (reference sequence). Between the trimmed V and J ends, which lost 6 bases and 1 base, there was a span of 9 bases. CDR3 length: 13 residues. CDR3 DNA: TGTGCCAGCAGGCGCTCCTGGAACACTGAAGCTTTCTTT. It specifies CASRRSWNTEAFF.

V is TRBV4-1 and J is TRBJ2-1; the match to TRBD2 covers 7 bases. Germline V CDR1 and CDR2: MGHRA, YSYEKL. After removal of 1 base from V and 3 bases from J, the junction contained 9 bases not matched to a gene. The CDR3 has 17 amino acids. CDR3 protein: CASSQGREGGGYNEQFF. In DNA form, the CDR3 reads TGCGCCAGCAGCCAAGGGAGAGAGGGCGGGGGCTACAATGAGCAGTTCTTC.

The chain has TRBV28 and TRBJ2-7, with 7 bases matching TRBD1. V lost 5 bases and J lost 0; bases outside the gene matches: 4. The CDR3 covers 14 residues. In germline, CDR1 is MDHEN, CDR2 SYDVKM. CDR3 in amino acids: CASSPGQSSYEQYF. The CDR3 DNA reads TGTGCCAGCAGTCCGGGACAGAGCTCCTACGAGCAGTACTTC.

This chain joins TRBV13 and TRBJ1-1, with 11 bases identical to TRBD1. In germline, CDR1 is PRHDT, CDR2 FYEKMQ (reference sequence). CDR3 length equals 19 residues. J gave up 0 bases and V 2 bases, and 11 bases lay outside the gene matches. CDR3 in amino acids: CASSLTPGQGGGVNTEAFF. For the CDR3, the DNA is TGTGCCAGCAGCTTAACCCCGGGACAGGGGGGTGGGGTGAACACTGAAGCTTTCTTT.

The chain has TRBV9 and TRBJ2-1; D gene unclear. V shed 3 bases and J shed 5 bases, with 15 bases lying between them. In germline, CDR1 is SGDLS, CDR2 YYNGEE. The CDR3 has 15 amino acids. CDR3 nucleotide sequence: TGTGCCAGCAGCGCCTTGACGACTCCTGACAATGAGCAGTTCTTC. It specifies CASSALTTPDNEQFF.

The V and J genes are TRBV6-5 and TRBJ1-1, with D perhaps matching TRBD1 (5 bases). The V gene lost 8 bases and the J gene lost 4 bases, with 20 bases spanning the gap. The CDR3 has 15 residues. CDR1 is MNHEY, CDR2 SVGAGI, per germline. CDR3 sequence: CASYHGRGLSTEAFF. The DNA for the CDR3 is TGTGCCAGCTACCACGGACGGGGACTGAGCACTGAAGCTTTCTTT.

In its sample, this clone was seen a few times. The chain has TRBV6-1 and TRBJ2-5, with D possibly being TRBD2 (5 bases). The ends were cut back, 1 base at V and 5 bases at J, with 8 bases in the middle. The CDR3 length is 13 residues. Germline loops: CDR1 MNHNS, CDR2 SASEGT. The CDR3 loop is CASSEEGVETQYF. The CDR3 coding sequence is TGTGCCAGCAGTGAAGAGGGAGTGGAGACCCAGTACTTC.

This rearrangement joins TRBV4-2 to TRBJ1-2, with D uncertain. Trimming left V 4 bases short and J 5 bases short, with 20 bases between. The CDR3 loop spans 16 amino acids. Germline V gives CDR1 LGHNA, CDR2 YNFKEQ. The CDR3 nucleotides read TGTGCCAGCAGCCCCCGAGGAAAAGAGGGAGCTTATGGCTACACCTTC. It translates to CASSPRGKEGAYGYTF.

The chain is built from TRBV25-1 and TRBJ1-1; tentatively, D is TRBD1 (5 bases). Trimming cost V 4 bases and J 0 bases, with 12 bases left between them. Germline CDR1 MGHDK, CDR2 SYGVNS. This CDR3 spans 15 amino acids. The CDR3: CASSATARMNTEAFF. The CDR3 coding sequence is TGTGCCAGCAGTGCGACAGCACGAATGAACACTGAAGCTTTCTTT.

The V gene is TRBV2, the J gene TRBJ2-3; 7 positions agree with TRBD2. Germline V gene lookup returns CDR1 SNHLY and CDR2 FYNNEI. V shed 2 bases and J 1 base; nucleotides not matched to a gene: 6. CDR3 size: 16 residues. In DNA, the CDR3 is TGTGCCAGCAGTGAAAGGGCTAGCGGACGCACAGATACGCAGTATTTT. Its protein is CASSERASGRTDTQYF.

The rearrangement links TRBV19 to TRBJ1-2; D is unclear. CDR3 size: 13 residues. Looked up from germline, CDR1 is LNHDA and CDR2 is SQIVND (reference sequence). Trimming took 10 bases from V and 0 from J, leaving 12 bases between them. This CDR3 reads CAIRGAANYGYTF. In DNA, the CDR3 is TGTGCCATTCGAGGCGCAGCTAACTATGGCTACACCTTC.

This rearrangement joins TRBV6-5 to TRBJ2-5; 7 nucleotides match TRBD1. The V segment lost 2 bases and the J segment 2 bases; nucleotides outside the gene matches: 5. Germline V gene sequence: CDR1 MNHEY, CDR2 SVGAGI. The CDR3 is 15 amino acids. This chain's CDR3 is CASSYLGTEQETQYF. The CDR3 region has the DNA TGTGCCAGCAGTTACCTCGGGACAGAGCAAGAGACCCAGTACTTC.

The J gene is TRBJ2-3, the V gene TRBV9; TRBD2 matches at 7 bases. CDR3 length: 16 amino acids. The junction had 8 bases not matched to a gene; V was cut back by 4 bases and J by 0 bases. The germline V gene has CDR1 SGDLS and CDR2 YYNGEE. CDR3 bases: TGTGCCAGCAGCATCACTAGCGCTACTAGCACAGATACGCAGTATTTT. Translation gives CASSITSATSTDTQYF.

The chain carries TRBV27 and TRBJ2-2; 12 nucleotides agree with TRBD2. The CDR3 spans 17 residues. Germline V gene data show CDR1 as MNHEY and CDR2 as SMNVEV (reference sequence). After removal of 4 bases from V and 4 bases from J, the junction contained 7 bases not matched to a gene. CDR3 residues: CASSYELAGGRTGELFF. The CDR3 nucleotides are TGTGCCAGCAGTTACGAACTAGCGGGAGGACGCACCGGGGAGCTGTTTTTT.

J is TRBJ2-5 and V is TRBV18; D is perhaps TRBD2 (7 bases). Trimming cost V 3 bases and J 5 bases, with 16 bases left between them. Germline V gives CDR1 KGHSH, CDR2 LQKENI. The CDR3 has 15 amino acids. In DNA form, the CDR3 reads TGTGCCAGCTCACCTGCAAGGGGGGGAGCGGAGACCCAGTACTTC. Its protein product is CASSPARGGAETQYF.

This clone was seen more than once but under ten times. The CDR3 nucleotides read TGTGCCAGCAGTTACGGCCCTAATGAAAAACTGTTTTTT. Encoded protein: CASSYGPNEKLFF. The V gene is TRBV6-6, the J gene TRBJ1-4, with unresolved D. Trimming removed 2 bases at V and 3 bases at J, with 4 bases between. CDR3 length: 13 residues. Germline lookup yields CDR1 MNHNY and CDR2 SVGAGI (reference sequence).

This chain connects TRBV10-1 to TRBJ1-6; D gene uncertain. The germline V gene encodes CDR1 WNHNN and CDR2 SYGVQD (reference sequence). V lost 3 bases, J lost 2 bases, and 2 bases lay in between. The CDR3 is made up of 13 amino acids. As DNA, the CDR3 is TGCGCCAGCAGTGACACCTATAATTCACCCCTCCACTTT. Residues: CASSDTYNSPLHF.

This clone has just one count. V and J are TRBV29-1 and TRBJ1-1; TRBD1 aligns across 12 bases. With 6 bases clipped from V and 4 bases from J, the junction kept 12 bases outside the gene matches. The CDR3 is 16 residues long. The germline gives CDR1 SQVTM, CDR2 ANQGSEA. CDR3 region: CSVVRDRGLAGTEAFF. For the CDR3, the DNA is TGCAGCGTAGTCCGGGACAGGGGGCTGGCGGGCACTGAAGCTTTCTTT.

The chain couples TRBV2 to TRBJ2-7, with 11 bases identical to TRBD2. The CDR3 totals 14 residues. Losses at the gene ends were 8 bases for V and 5 bases for J; bases not matched to a gene: 8. CDR1 SNHLY and CDR2 FYNNEI come from the germline V gene. CDR3 nucleotide sequence: TGTGCCAGCCTGCTAGCGGGAGGCGGGAACGAGCAGTACTTC. The encoded protein is CASLLAGGGNEQYF.

The V gene is TRBV5-1, the J gene TRBJ2-1, with TRBD2 matching over 9 bases. This CDR3 contains 18 residues. V was pared by 0 bases and J by 5 bases, with 12 bases of the junction left unmatched. CDR1 and CDR2 from the germline V gene are SGHRS and YFSETQ. The chain's CDR3 is CASSLESSGGPGDNEQFF. CDR3 sequence (DNA): TGCGCCAGCAGCTTGGAGAGTAGCGGGGGTCCCGGCGACAATGAGCAGTTCTTC.

This rearrangement joins TRBV7-9 to TRBJ1-4; 9 bases map to TRBD1. The CDR3 consists of 13 residues. J was trimmed by 7 bases and V by 6 bases; bases with no gene match: 3. Per germline, CDR1 SEHNR and CDR2 FQNEAQ (reference sequence). The CDR3: CASRGQGPEKLFF. Here the CDR3 DNA reads TGTGCCAGCAGGGGACAGGGTCCTGAAAAACTGTTTTTT. The full variable domain, its missing parts supplied by reference TRBV7-9 and TRBJ1-4, is DTGVSQNPRHKITKRGQNVTFRCDPISEHNRLYWYRQTLGQGPEFLTYFQNEAQLEKSRLLSDRFSAERPKGSFSTLEIQRTEQGDSAMYLCASRGQGPEKLFFGSGTQLSVL.

This chain joins TRBV29-1 and TRBJ2-7; 11 bases map to TRBD2. V was clipped by 4 bases and J by 1 base; unmatched bases: 6. Germline V gene sequence: CDR1 SQVTM, CDR2 ANQGSEA. This CDR3 region has 15 residues. CDR3 in amino acids: CSVGGTSGGSYEQYF. The CDR3, as DNA: TGCAGCGTTGGGGGAACTAGCGGGGGTTCCTACGAGCAGTACTTC.

In this sample, this clone turned up once. The chain couples TRBV7-8 to TRBJ1-1; D may be TRBD1 (6 bases). V gave up 7 bases and J gave up 5 bases, with 20 bases separating them. The length of the CDR3 is 15 residues. The germline V gene has CDR1 SGHVS and CDR2 FQNEAQ. The DNA of the CDR3 is TGTGCCAGCACCCGGAGGGGGGGCTTAGATACTGAAGCTTTCTTT. Translated: CASTRRGGLDTEAFF.

The rearrangement joins TRBV5-1 to TRBJ2-5; maybe TRBD1 (6 bases). The CDR3 contains 14 residues. Trimming took off 0 bases at V and 4 bases at J, with 10 bases between the two ends. Germline V gene lookup returns CDR1 SGHRS and CDR2 YFSETQ. CDR3 sequence reads: CASSLDTGRETQYF. CDR3 nucleotide sequence: TGCGCCAGCAGCTTGGATACAGGGCGAGAGACCCAGTACTTC.

The chain joins TRBV21-1 to TRBJ2-7; the table's D call, TRBD1, has no DNA check behind it. TRBV21-1 is noted as a pseudogene. This CDR3 spans 14 amino acids. The CDR3 DNA is TGTGCCAGCAGCAAAGTTTGGGCCTCATACGAGCAGTACTTC. This encodes CASSKVWASYEQYF.

This CDR3 reads CASRGTSASHEQFF. The CDR3 DNA reads as TGTGCCAGCAGGGGGACTAGCGCGTCCCATGAGCAGTTCTTC. This chain links TRBV6-5 with TRBJ2-1; 10 bases fit TRBD2. J gave up 8 bases and V 6 bases, and 7 bases lay outside the gene matches. The CDR3 runs 14 residues. Germline assignment: CDR1 MNHEY and CDR2 SVGAGI.

The chain recombines TRBV2 with TRBJ1-2; D gene ambiguous. The CDR3 is 14 amino acids. The ends were cut back, 2 bases at V and 1 base at J, with 8 bases in the middle. In germline, CDR1 is SNHLY, CDR2 FYNNEI. CDR3 sequence: CASSESRFNYGYTF. In DNA, the CDR3 is TGTGCCAGCAGTGAAAGCCGATTTAACTATGGCTACACCTTC.

This chain links TRBV29-1 with TRBJ2-5, with 10 bases that match TRBD1. With the DNA end fitting TRBJ2-7 better, the J assignment may be wrong. The CDR3 is 14 amino acids. Germline V lookup: CDR1 SQVTM, CDR2 ANQGSEA. The CDR3 region is CSVSGQGNAYEQYF. CDR3 coding DNA: TGCAGCGTCTCGGGACAGGGGAACGCCTACGAGCAGTACTTC.